These 21 T cell receptor beta chains came from one sample sequenced in a study of beta chain features in type 1 diabetes. Whole-study findings and limits: Patients with Type 1 diabetes showed moderately but significantly shorter TCRB CDR3s in all four CD4+ subsets.

These receptors have no known antigen. Expressed TCRB transcripts were sequenced because the isolated RNA had all been reverse transcribed beforehand. Repertoires were generated with immunoSEQ multiplex PCR, while TCRdb's copy carries only in-frame clones and drops some. The sample consists of 310,000 or so clones, roughly 8.8% of them appearing once. The specimen was central memory CD4+ T cells from blood. The receptors originated from a man aged 30-40 years with type 1 diabetes.

The rearrangement links TRBV6-5 to TRBJ2-6; TRBD1 aligns across 10 bases. Germline-derived CDR1 and CDR2 are MNHEY and SVGAGI. The CDR3 has 13 residues. The V gene end was trimmed by 4 bases and the J gene end by 12 bases; junction bases not matched to a gene: 3. CDR3 DNA sequence: TGTGCCAGCAGTTCGGGACAGGGGCCCGTCCTGACTTTC. This encodes CASSSGQGPVLTF.

This clone was counted only a few times. The genes are TRBV7-9 and TRBJ2-6; D is possibly TRBD1 (6 bases). Trimming took 5 bases from V and 8 from J, leaving 16 bases between them. This CDR3 comprises 15 residues. The germline CDR1 and CDR2 sequences are SEHNR and FQNEAQ (reference sequence). CDR3: CASSAGVLGTNVLTF. The CDR3 region has the DNA TGTGCCAGCAGCGCAGGGGTCCTCGGGACCAACGTCCTGACTTTC.

V gene TRBV4-1 combines with J gene TRBJ1-4; D is possibly TRBD1 (5 bases). Germline values: CDR1 MGHRA, CDR2 YSYEKL. This CDR3 is built from 15 residues. V lost 0 bases and J 8 bases, leaving 13 bases between the germline ends. Here the CDR3 DNA reads TGCGCCAGCAGCCAAGACCAGGGTCTTGGAGAAAAACTGTTTTTT. This translates into CASSQDQGLGEKLFF.

V and J are TRBV11-2 and TRBJ1-1; D remains unclear. The germline gives CDR1 SGHAT, CDR2 FQNNGV. V was shortened by 1 base and J by 10 bases, with 19 bases between the two germline ends. The CDR3 is 15 amino acids. The CDR3 protein is CASSLVLALNGRAFF. The CDR3, as DNA: TGTGCCAGCAGCTTAGTCCTGGCGCTGAACGGGAGAGCTTTCTTT.

J is TRBJ1-2 and V is TRBV5-6; 8 bases line up with TRBD1. Germline V gives CDR1 SGHDT, CDR2 YYEEEE. There are 14 residues in the CDR3. The V segment lost 0 bases and the J segment 8 bases; nucleotides outside the gene matches: 6. The DNA for the CDR3 is TGTGCCAGCAGCTTGGGTCAGGGGGCGCGCGGCTACACCTTC. Translation gives CASSLGQGARGYTF.

This clone was detected only a few times. The chain joins TRBV19 to TRBJ2-7; D assignment may be TRBD1 or TRBD2 (5 bases each). This CDR3 spans 20 amino acids. CDR1 is LNHDA and CDR2 is SQIVND in the germline V gene (reference sequence). V was trimmed by 9 bases and J by 8 bases, leaving 41 bases between them. In nucleotides, the CDR3 is TGTGCCAGCCAGCCGCGACAGTCTAGCTCTTTATCACCCCCCCTCACACAGCAGTACTTC. This encodes CASQPRQSSSLSPPLTQQYF.

In this sample, this clone turned up a few times. This chain connects TRBV7-2 to TRBJ1-1; D is perhaps TRBD1 (6 bases). The CDR3 is made up of 13 amino acids. Trimming left V 1 base short and J 7 bases short, with 10 bases between. Per the germline V gene, CDR1 is SGHTA and CDR2 is FQGNSA. The CDR3 DNA reads TGTGCCAGCAGCTTAGTTCAGGGGAGTGAAGCTTTCTTT. Encoded protein: CASSLVQGSEAFF.

This clone was seen ten or more times. The rearrangement joins TRBV23-1 to TRBJ1-1; D ambiguous. TRBV23-1 falls under the ORF class, with uncertain function. V was cut by 2 bases and J by 1 base, with 5 bases left in between. The CDR3 contains 13 residues. The CDR3: CASSQPGNTEAFF. CDR3 DNA sequence: TGCGCCAGCAGTCAACCCGGGAACACTGAAGCTTTCTTT.

The V and J genes are TRBV5-1 and TRBJ2-5, with D unresolved. Trimming pared 0 bases from V and 2 bases from J, leaving 8 bases between. CDR3 size: 14 residues. CDR1 is SGHRS and CDR2 is YFSETQ in the germline V gene. CDR3 DNA: TGCGCCAGCAGCTTGGAACCGGGTCAAGAGACCCAGTACTTC. Translated, it gives CASSLEPGQETQYF.

The chain couples TRBV5-1 to TRBJ2-7; D is uncertain. Deletions cut 2 bases from V and 2 bases from J, with 11 bases between. The germline gives CDR1 SGHRS, CDR2 YFSETQ. The CDR3 is 14 amino acids. CDR3: CASSFGYPTYEQYF. As DNA, the CDR3 is TGCGCCAGCAGCTTCGGGTACCCCACCTACGAGCAGTACTTC.

Points on this clone: This specimen includes other DNA sequences encoding the same CDR3. The gene calls are TRBV9 and TRBJ1-6, with TRBD1 identical over 8 bases. Trimming took 0 bases from V and 6 from J; bases not matched to a gene: 2. The CDR3 loop spans 15 amino acids. CDR1 and CDR2 from the germline V gene are SGDLS and YYNGEE. The DNA of the CDR3 is TGTGCCAGCAGCGTAGCTACAGGGGGTAATTCACCCCTCCACTTT. Its translation is CASSVATGGNSPLHF.

This clone turned up a few times. The CDR3 DNA sequence: TGTGCCTGGGAAGGGCTAAGTGGAAACACCATATATTTT. Encoded protein: CAWEGLSGNTIYF. J is TRBJ1-3 and V is TRBV30; D call uncertain. Trimming removed 5 bases from V and 3 bases from J, with 11 bases in between. Germline CDR1 reads GTSNPN; CDR2 reads SVGIG (reference sequence). The CDR3 spans 13 residues.

The genes are TRBV9 and TRBJ2-1, with TRBD2 matching 7 bases. V shed 4 bases and J 10 bases; nucleotides not matched to a gene: 8. Germline CDR1 is SGDLS and CDR2 is YYNGEE. The CDR3 spans 13 residues. The CDR3 DNA reads TGTGCCAGCAGCCCGACTGGGGGAGGGGAGCAGTTCTTC. Translation: CASSPTGGGEQFF.

The chain links TRBV19 to TRBJ1-6, with D tentatively TRBD1 (5 bases). The V end lost 5 bases, the J end lost 4 bases, and 12 bases lay between the germline ends. The CDR3 contains 15 residues. Germline V gives CDR1 LNHDA, CDR2 SQIVND (reference sequence). The CDR3 DNA reads TGTGCCAGTAGTTCCCGGGACGGGTATAATTCACCCCTCCACTTT. It is translated as CASSSRDGYNSPLHF.

The table lists this clone with a few counts. The V gene is TRBV2, the J gene TRBJ2-2; D assignment may be TRBD1 or TRBD2 (6 bases each). Deletions cut 8 bases from V and 4 bases from J, with 14 bases between. Per germline, CDR1 SNHLY and CDR2 FYNNEI. The CDR3 is 14 residues long. The CDR3 sequence is CASRGTTPTGELFF. The CDR3 nucleotides are TGTGCCAGCCGGGGGACAACTCCCACCGGGGAGCTGTTTTTT.

This clone was seen more than once but under ten times. The V and J genes are TRBV7-2 and TRBJ2-3; TRBD2 might be the D (6 bases). There are 16 residues in the CDR3. Germline assignment: CDR1 SGHTA and CDR2 FQGNSA. The V end was cut by 1 base, the J end by 6 bases, with 17 bases between. The CDR3 protein is CASSLVGGPSGDTQYF. The CDR3 DNA reads TGTGCCAGCAGCTTAGTTGGGGGACCCAGCGGGGATACGCAGTATTTT. The full variable domain, completed using reference TRBV7-2 and TRBJ2-3, is GAGVSQSPSNKVTEKGKDVELRCDPISGHTALYWYRQSLGQGLEFLIYFQGNSAPDKSGLPSDRFSAERTGGSVSTLTIQRTQQEDSAVYLCASSLVGGPSGDTQYFGPGTRLTVL.

The rearrangement links TRBV7-2 to TRBJ1-2, with 9 positions matching TRBD1. Per the germline V gene, CDR1 is SGHTA and CDR2 is FQGNSA. This CDR3 comprises 17 residues. V shed 1 base, J shed 6 bases, and the junction held 12 bases outside the gene matches. The CDR3 nucleotides read TGTGCCAGCAGCTTAGATCGAGATGTACAGGGGGCGCATGGCTACACCTTC. It is translated as CASSLDRDVQGAHGYTF.

This clone was recorded many times. V and J are TRBV5-5 and TRBJ2-5; D gene ambiguous. This CDR3 is built from 12 residues. In germline, CDR1 is SGHKS, CDR2 YYEKEE (reference sequence). The V end was cut by 2 bases, the J end by 5 bases, with 7 bases between. Here the CDR3 DNA reads TGTGCCAGCAGCTTCGGGCGGGAGACCCAGTACTTC. Translation: CASSFGRETQYF.

The chain links TRBV5-4 to TRBJ2-5; 12 positions match TRBD1. CDR3 length equals 16 residues. J lost 5 bases, V lost 4 bases, and 9 bases had no gene match. CDR1 and CDR2 (germline): SGHNT, YYREEE (reference sequence). The chain's CDR3 is CASSLSGTGGWETQYF. CDR3 in DNA: TGTGCCAGCAGCCTCTCCGGGACAGGGGGCTGGGAGACCCAGTACTTC.

The chain uses TRBV7-2 and TRBJ2-7; TRBD1 agrees at 9 bases. V lost 5 bases and J lost 6; bases outside the gene matches: 8. This CDR3 region has 14 residues. The germline V gene has CDR1 SGHTA and CDR2 FQGNSA. The CDR3 protein is CASSRTGESREQYF. CDR3 nucleotide sequence: TGTGCCAGCAGCAGGACAGGGGAAAGCCGCGAGCAGTACTTC.

J is TRBJ2-3 and V is TRBV9; D gene unclear. Germline V gene sequence: CDR1 SGDLS, CDR2 YYNGEE. Trimming left V 3 bases short and J 1 base short, with 9 bases between. This CDR3 has 14 amino acids. CDR3 bases: TGTGCCAGCAGCGGGATCGGAGGCACAGATACGCAGTATTTT. The encoded protein is CASSGIGGTDTQYF.